Listed here are 18 T cell receptor beta chains from one sample, sequenced in a study of technical replicates of blood from several donors. Only in-frame clones appear in the TCRdb table, and some are missing; sequencing was by immunoSEQ multiplex PCR. The sample yields 10,000 to 12,000 clones, 94% seen once. The sample was PBMCs. The origin of the receptors is a human donor in good health.

The chain joins TRBV7-2 to TRBJ2-1, with D possibly being TRBD2 (6 bases). This CDR3 is 14 amino acids long. Trimming removed 7 bases at V and 5 bases at J, with 15 bases between. Germline V gene sequence: CDR1 SGHTA, CDR2 FQGNSA. DNA for the CDR3: TGTGCCAGCAACCCCCCGCGGGATAACAATGAGCAGTTCTTC. Protein: CASNPPRDNNEQFF.

The J gene is TRBJ1-2, the V gene TRBV6-5, with 10 nucleotides matching TRBD1. This CDR3 is 14 amino acids long. Per the germline V gene, CDR1 is MNHEY and CDR2 is SVGAGI. Trimming removed 5 bases from V and 8 bases from J; junction bases left unmatched: 8. The CDR3 is CASSGDRGRLGYTF. The CDR3 nucleotides are TGTGCCAGCAGTGGGGACAGGGGAAGACTAGGCTACACCTTC.

The chain recombines TRBV14 with TRBJ2-2; D may be TRBD1 (7 bases). Germline lookup yields CDR1 SGHDN and CDR2 FVKESK. This CDR3 is built from 16 residues. V shed 4 bases and J shed 6 bases, with 18 bases lying between them. CDR3 in DNA: TGTGCCAGCAGCCGGGACCTGGCAGGGGGGTCCGGGGAGCTGTTTTTT. Translated, it gives CASSRDLAGGSGELFF.

V and J are TRBV7-2 and TRBJ2-3, with D possibly being TRBD2 (5 bases). The CDR3 covers 12 residues. Germline CDR1 reads SGHTA; CDR2 reads FQGNSA. Trimming cost V 5 bases and J 6 bases, with 9 bases left between them. CDR3 amino acids: CASSKGGDTQYF. The CDR3 nucleotides read TGTGCCAGCAGCAAAGGCGGGGATACGCAGTATTTT.

The J gene is TRBJ2-7, the V gene TRBV7-9, with D possibly TRBD2 on 5 matching bases. CDR3 length: 14 amino acids. Germline values: CDR1 SEHNR, CDR2 FQNEAQ (reference sequence). The V end lost 3 bases, the J end lost 5 bases, and 14 bases lay between the germline ends. The CDR3 spells CASSLVQRTDEQYF. Here the CDR3 DNA reads TGTGCCAGCAGCTTGGTACAGCGGACGGACGAGCAGTACTTC.

The rearrangement joins TRBV5-8 to TRBJ1-5; D gene unclear. This CDR3 has 13 residues. Trimming cost V 4 bases and J 9 bases, with 14 bases left between them. The germline V gene encodes CDR1 SGHTS and CDR2 YDEGEE. The CDR3 sequence is CASSPPPRWPQHF. CDR3 nucleotide sequence: TGTGCCAGCAGCCCACCCCCCAGATGGCCCCAGCATTTT.

This rearrangement joins TRBV12-5 to TRBJ2-7; tentative D call: TRBD1 (5 bases). The germline V gene encodes CDR1 LGHNT and CDR2 FRNRAP. CDR3 length: 13 amino acids. The V gene lost 3 bases and the J gene lost 2 bases, with 8 bases spanning the gap. The CDR3 here is CASGFQGTYEQYF. CDR3 DNA: TGTGCTAGTGGTTTCCAGGGCACCTACGAGCAGTACTTC.

The rearrangement links TRBV6-6 to TRBJ2-1; 9 nucleotides agree with TRBD2. CDR3 length: 14 residues. Germline CDR1 reads MNHNY; CDR2 reads SVGAGI (reference sequence). J gave up 5 bases and V 7 bases, and 6 bases lay outside the gene matches. DNA of the CDR3: TGTGCCAGCACCAAAGCGGGAGGCGACAATGAGCAGTTCTTC. It encodes CASTKAGGDNEQFF.

The chain is built from TRBV6-1 and TRBJ2-4, with 12 bases lining up with TRBD2. The CDR3 consists of 17 residues. CDR1 is MNHNS, CDR2 SASEGT, per germline. Trimming at V came to 1 base and at J to 3 bases, leaving 4 bases not matched to a gene. In DNA form, the CDR3 reads TGTGCCAGCAGTGAAGACGGGACTAGCGGGTTCAAAAACATTCAGTACTTC. This gives the protein CASSEDGTSGFKNIQYF.

The J gene is TRBJ1-2, the V gene TRBV5-6, with D perhaps matching TRBD1 (5 bases). In germline, CDR1 is SGHDT, CDR2 YYEEEE. Deletions cut 1 base from V and 2 bases from J, with 9 bases between. There are 14 residues in the CDR3. CDR3 in DNA: TGTGCCAGCAGCTTGATCCAGGGCAACTATGGCTACACCTTC. Translated: CASSLIQGNYGYTF.

The chain carries TRBV29-1 and TRBJ2-1; TRBD2 might be the D (7 bases). The CDR3 is made up of 14 amino acids. CDR1 is SQVTM and CDR2 is ANQGSEA in the germline V gene. Trimming left V 5 bases short and J 3 bases short, with 14 bases between. CDR3 protein: CSVRGGVDYNEQFF. The DNA for the CDR3 is TGCAGCGTTCGAGGGGGGGTAGACTACAATGAGCAGTTCTTC.

The rearrangement joins TRBV9 to TRBJ1-5, with 7 bases matching TRBD1. Trimming at V came to 3 bases and at J to 3 bases, leaving 6 bases not matched to a gene. Germline-derived CDR1 and CDR2 are SGDLS and YYNGEE. The CDR3 loop spans 15 amino acids. The CDR3 sequence is CASSGTGQPNQPQHF. The CDR3 DNA sequence: TGTGCCAGCAGCGGCACGGGACAGCCCAATCAGCCCCAGCATTTT. The full variable domain, completed using reference TRBV9 and TRBJ1-5, is DSGVTQTPKHLITATGQRVTLRCSPRSGDLSVYWYQQSLDQGLQFLIQYYNGEERAKGNILERFSAQQFPDLHSELNLSSLELGDSALYFCASSGTGQPNQPQHFGDGTRLSIL.

The chain couples TRBV5-1 to TRBJ1-2; 8 positions match TRBD1. CDR1 is SGHRS, CDR2 YFSETQ, per germline. The CDR3 contains 16 residues. V dropped 0 bases and J dropped 4; count of bases not matched to a gene: 8. CDR3 DNA: TGCGCCAGCAGCTTGGCGTCGGCAGGGGGCGTCTATGGCTACACCTTC. Translation gives CASSLASAGGVYGYTF. The whole variable domain, filled in from reference TRBV5-1 and TRBJ1-2, reads KAGVTQTPRYLIKTRGQQVTLSCSPISGHRSVSWYQQTPGQGLQFLFEYFSETQRNKGNFPGRFSGRQFSNSRSEMNVSTLELGDSALYLCASSLASAGGVYGYTFGSGTRLTVV.

This clone has just one count. CDR3 DNA sequence: TGTGCCAGCAGTTACCAAACGGGAGGGGCCGAGCAGTACTTC. Translating it yields CASSYQTGGAEQYF. The rearrangement joins TRBV6-5 to TRBJ2-7, with 8 bases fitting TRBD2. The V segment lost 2 bases and the J segment 6 bases; nucleotides outside the gene matches: 6. The CDR3 loop spans 14 amino acids. Looked up from germline, CDR1 is MNHEY and CDR2 is SVGAGI.

The CDR3: CASSSVSDTQYF. The CDR3 DNA is TGTGCCAGCAGCTCCGTATCAGATACGCAGTATTTT. The chain couples TRBV7-6 to TRBJ2-3, with unresolved D. The CDR3 covers 12 residues. Trimming shortened V by 4 bases and J by 4 bases, and 6 bases separated the two germline ends. Germline loops: CDR1 SGHVS, CDR2 FNYEAQ.

The rearrangement uses TRBV6-1 and TRBJ1-5, with D perhaps TRBD1 (5 bases). This CDR3 spans 14 amino acids. Trimming left V 3 bases short and J 4 bases short, with 10 bases between. Germline assignment: CDR1 MNHNS and CDR2 SASEGT. Written as DNA, the CDR3 is TGTGCCAGCAGTGACAGGGATTGGAATCAGCCCCAGCATTTT. This sequence encodes CASSDRDWNQPQHF.

V gene TRBV27 combines with J gene TRBJ2-5; D is perhaps TRBD1 (5 bases). The V end lost 1 base, the J end lost 3 bases, and 15 bases lay between the germline ends. Per germline, CDR1 MNHEY and CDR2 SMNVEV (reference sequence). CDR3 length equals 16 residues. The CDR3 here is CASSLFSHRSKETQYF. CDR3 bases: TGTGCCAGCAGTTTATTTTCCCACAGGTCCAAAGAGACCCAGTACTTC.

This clone was observed once. This chain connects TRBV7-2 to TRBJ1-1; a possible D gene is TRBD1 (5 bases). Trimming removed 5 bases at V and 0 bases at J, with 13 bases between. Per germline, CDR1 SGHTA and CDR2 FQGNSA. The CDR3 length is 15 residues. CDR3 sequence reads: CASSRTTVLNTEAFF. In DNA, the CDR3 is TGTGCCAGCAGCCGGACGACAGTACTGAACACTGAAGCTTTCTTT.